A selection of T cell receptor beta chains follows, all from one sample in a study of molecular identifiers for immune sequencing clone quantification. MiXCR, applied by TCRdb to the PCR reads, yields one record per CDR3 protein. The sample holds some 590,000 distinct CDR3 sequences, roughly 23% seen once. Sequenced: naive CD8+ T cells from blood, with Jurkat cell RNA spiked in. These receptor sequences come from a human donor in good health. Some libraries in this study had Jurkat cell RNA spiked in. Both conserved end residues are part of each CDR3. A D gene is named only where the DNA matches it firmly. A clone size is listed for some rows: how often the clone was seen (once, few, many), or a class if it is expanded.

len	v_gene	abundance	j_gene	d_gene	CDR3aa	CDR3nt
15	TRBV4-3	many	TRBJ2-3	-	CASSQDGTYTDTQYF	TGCGCCAGCAGCCAAGATGGGACTTACACAGATACGCAGTATTTT
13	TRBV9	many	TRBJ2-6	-	CASSVGSDNVLTF	TGTGCCAGCAGCGTAGGAAGCGACAACGTCCTGACTTTC
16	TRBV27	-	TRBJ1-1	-	CASSLLGAVGDTEAFF	TGTGCCAGCAGTTTATTGGGGGCGGTGGGCGACACTGAAGCTTTCTTT
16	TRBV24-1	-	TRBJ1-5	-	CATLNNRAGGNQPQHF	TGTGCCACCTTAAATAATAGGGCCGGGGGCAATCAGCCCCAGCATTTT
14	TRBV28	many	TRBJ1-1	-	CASSFRTPNTEAFF	TGTGCCAGCAGTTTTAGGACACCGAACACTGAAGCTTTCTTT
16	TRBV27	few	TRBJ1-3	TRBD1	CASSLTGGVTGNTIYF	TGTGCCAGCAGTTTGACAGGGGGCGTTACTGGAAACACCATATATTTT
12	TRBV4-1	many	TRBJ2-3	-	CASSQPADTQYF	TGCGCCAGCAGCCAACCCGCGGATACGCAGTATTTT
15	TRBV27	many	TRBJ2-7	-	CASSPRDGPSYEQYF	TGTGCCAGCAGTCCCCGGGACGGACCCTCCTACGAGCAGTACTTC
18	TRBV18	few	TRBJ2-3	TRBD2	CASSGLAGVFMSTDTQYF	TGTGCCAGCTCCGGATTAGCGGGAGTGTTCATGAGCACAGATACGCAGTATTTT
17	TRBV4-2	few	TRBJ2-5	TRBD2	CASSQEGLAGIEETQYF	TGTGCCAGCAGCCAAGAAGGCCTAGCGGGAATTGAAGAGACCCAGTACTTC
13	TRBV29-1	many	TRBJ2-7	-	CSVVQGFSYEQYF	TGCAGCGTTGTGCAGGGGTTTTCCTACGAGCAGTACTTC
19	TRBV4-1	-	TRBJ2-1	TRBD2	CASSPRSSGGAGVDNEQFF	TGCGCCAGCAGCCCTCGTTCTAGCGGGGGAGCCGGGGTCGACAATGAGCAGTTCTTC
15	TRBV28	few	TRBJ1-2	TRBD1	CASSTNRGTDYGYTF	TGTGCCAGCAGTACGAACAGGGGGACTGACTATGGCTACACCTTC
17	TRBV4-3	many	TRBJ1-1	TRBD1	CASSQDTLGGSRTEAFF	TGCGCCAGCAGCCAAGATACACTAGGGGGCTCCCGGACTGAAGCTTTCTTT
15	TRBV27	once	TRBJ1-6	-	CASSHRRGRGSPLHF	TGTGCCAGCAGCCATCGACGGGGAAGAGGGTCACCCCTCCACTTT
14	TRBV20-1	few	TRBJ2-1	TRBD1	CSAGPGQGFNEQFF	TGCAGTGCCGGGCCAGGACAGGGTTTCAATGAGCAGTTCTTC
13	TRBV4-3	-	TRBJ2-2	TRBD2	CASDNGGAGELFF	TGCGCCAGCGACAATGGGGGGGCCGGGGAGCTGTTTTTT
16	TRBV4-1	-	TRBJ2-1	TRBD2	CASSQGTSGSPNEQFF	TGCGCCAGCAGCCAAGGGACTAGCGGGAGCCCAAATGAGCAGTTCTTC
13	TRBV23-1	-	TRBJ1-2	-	CASSLSRDYGYTF	TGCGCCAGCAGTCTATCCAGGGACTATGGCTACACCTTC
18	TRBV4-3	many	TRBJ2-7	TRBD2	CASSQGGSGAGTFYEQYF	TGCGCCAGCAGCCAAGGAGGTAGCGGAGCGGGAACATTCTACGAGCAGTACTTC
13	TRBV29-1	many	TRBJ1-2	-	CSVGGGVIYGYTF	TGCAGCGTTGGAGGGGGAGTTATCTATGGCTACACCTTC
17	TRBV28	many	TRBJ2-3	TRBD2	CASRGNLWREEGDTQYF	TGTGCCAGCCGGGGTAACTTGTGGCGGGAGGAGGGAGATACGCAGTATTTT
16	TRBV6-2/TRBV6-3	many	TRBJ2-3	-	CASSSLLGENTDTQYF	TGTGCCAGCAGCTCTCTCTTGGGGGAAAACACAGATACGCAGTATTTT
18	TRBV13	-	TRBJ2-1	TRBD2	CASSLGSGLAGIYNEQFF	TGTGCCAGCAGCTTAGGCTCCGGACTAGCGGGAATCTACAATGAGCAGTTCTTC
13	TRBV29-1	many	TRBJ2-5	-	CSVVPYGTETQYF	TGCAGCGTAGTTCCGTACGGGACCGAGACCCAGTACTTC
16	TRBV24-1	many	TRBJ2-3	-	CATSDFVGTSTDTQYF	TGTGCCACCAGTGATTTCGTCGGAACTAGCACAGATACGCAGTATTTT
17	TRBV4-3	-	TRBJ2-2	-	CASSQDRGARGSGELFF	TGCGCCAGCAGCCAAGATCGGGGGGCTCGGGGCTCCGGGGAGCTGTTTTTT
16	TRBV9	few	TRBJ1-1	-	CASSVVVGLVDAEAFF	TGTGCCAGCAGCGTAGTGGTAGGGCTGGTGGACGCTGAAGCTTTCTTT